This TCR beta chain was captured by sequencing in a study of cytomegalovirus exposure and HLA in healthy donors. Whole-study context: Genetic ancestry analysis placed around 76% of the 398 donors that were genotyped in the Caucasian-associated cluster.

Each donor was nominally healthy when sampled (though unrecorded immune exposures were likely). The length of the CDR3 is 14 residues. From germline, CDR1 is SGHTA and CDR2 FQGNSA. J was trimmed by 0 bases and V by 6 bases; bases with no gene match: 3. Primers included in the PCR were 60 Vbeta and 13 Jbeta primers. Some clones are missing from TCRdb's copy, which holds only in-frame ones; the method was immunoSEQ multiplex PCR. The profile shows about 94,000 clones, around 68% of them singletons. V and J are TRBV7-2 and TRBJ2-7, with 9 bases that match TRBD1. Sequenced sample: PBMCs. The source of this sequence is a man aged 30 to 39 in good health and CMV-seropositive. The CDR3 loop is CASRPTGGSYEQYF. In DNA, the CDR3 is TGTGCCAGCAGACCGACAGGGGGCTCCTACGAGCAGTACTTC.